This T cell receptor (beta chain) was identified in a study of STAT5B mutations in CD4+ large granular lymphocyte leukemia. Regarding the study as a whole: 8/27 top patient clones versus 2/35 control clones were TRBV06-family.

Germline assignment: CDR1 MNHEY and CDR2 SMNVEV (reference sequence). The CDR3 is made up of 16 amino acids. V lost 1 base, J lost 6 bases, and 6 bases stayed unmatched. This clone was recorded once. As yet, its antigen is unknown. Method: immunoSEQ multiplex PCR; TCRdb's copy keeps in-frame clones and lacks some. The data show approximately 32,000 clones, approximately 89% seen once. The source of this sequence is a human donor in good health. J is TRBJ2-1 and V is TRBV27, with TRBD1 matching over 10 bases. Material for sequencing was CD4+ T cells from blood buffy coats. The CDR3, as DNA: TGTGCCAGCAGTTTATACGGACAGGGGGTTGTCAATGAGCAGTTCTTC. This gives the protein CASSLYGQGVVNEQFF.